The 20 T cell receptor beta chains below come from one sample, sequenced in a study of blood T cells in healthy people across ages. PCR was performed a second time for about 6 to 12 cycles using a sample-barcoded 5' primer and a J-beta primer mix. TCRdb reanalysed the 5' RACE reads using MiXCR and keeps one entry per CDR3 protein. Of approximately 850,000 distinct CDR3 sequences in the sample, roughly 60% are singletons; the top ten hold approximately 20%. Sample: blood. The source is a man aged 25-45 years in good health.

This chain joins TRBV7-2 and TRBJ2-7, with 7 bases matching TRBD2. Germline CDR1 is SGHTA and CDR2 is FQGNSA. Trimming removed 5 bases from V and 0 bases from J; junction bases left unmatched: 10. The CDR3 runs to 16 residues. For the CDR3, the DNA is TGTGCCAGCAGCCCCTTGGGAGGGGCCAACTCCTACGAGCAGTACTTC. This codes for CASSPLGGANSYEQYF.

As for this clonotype: With a much larger clone just one base away, this may be a read error. V is TRBV20-1 and J is TRBJ2-5, with D perhaps matching TRBD1 (6 bases). Germline lookup yields CDR1 DFQATT and CDR2 SNEGSKA (reference sequence). The CDR3 totals 13 residues. The V end lost 0 bases, the J end lost 2 bases, and 7 bases lay between the germline ends. CDR3 loop: CSARDQGQETQYF. The CDR3 region has the DNA TGCAGTGCTAGAGATCAGGGGCAAGAGACCCAGTACTTC.

This chain uses TRBV9 with TRBJ1-5; tentatively, D is TRBD1 (6 bases). The CDR3 has 14 residues. CDR1 and CDR2 from the germline V gene are SGDLS and YYNGEE. Trimming left V 3 bases short and J 2 bases short, with 9 bases between. The CDR3 DNA is TGTGCCAGCAGCGGGGGGCCCGGCAATCAGCCCCAGCATTTT. This gives the protein CASSGGPGNQPQHF. The full variable domain, with the rest looked up from reference TRBV9 and TRBJ1-5, is DSGVTQTPKHLITATGQRVTLRCSPRSGDLSVYWYQQSLDQGLQFLIQYYNGEERAKGNILERFSAQQFPDLHSELNLSSLELGDSALYFCASSGGPGNQPQHFGDGTRLSIL.

This sequence joins TRBV11-1 and TRBJ2-7; D gene uncertain. This CDR3 spans 13 amino acids. V was cut by 5 bases and J by 4 bases, with 12 bases left in between. The germline V gene encodes CDR1 SGHAT and CDR2 FQDESV (reference sequence). Here the CDR3 reads CASSNVAGYEQYF. In nucleotides, the CDR3 is TGTGCCAGCAGCAATGTTGCAGGATACGAGCAGTACTTC. The full variable domain, with the rest looked up from reference TRBV11-1 and TRBJ2-7, is EAEVAQSPRYKITEKSQAVAFWCDPISGHATLYWYRQILGQGPELLVQFQDESVVDDSQLPKDRFSAERLKGVDSTLKIQPAELGDSAMYLCASSNVAGYEQYFGPGTRLTVT.

The chain links TRBV28 to TRBJ2-3; D tentatively fits TRBD1 or TRBD2 (6 bases each). The CDR3 consists of 17 residues. CDR1 MDHEN and CDR2 SYDVKM come from the germline V gene. V was cut by 3 bases and J by 3 bases, with 19 bases left in between. In nucleotides, the CDR3 is TGTGCCAGCAGTTTGAACCGAGGGGGGATAGCAACAGATACGCAGTATTTT. Translated: CASSLNRGGIATDTQYF. Together with reference TRBV28 and TRBJ2-3, the CDR3 gives the full variable domain: DVKVTQSSRYLVKRTGEKVFLECVQDMDHENMFWYRQDPGLGLRLIYFSYDVKMKEKGDIPEGYSVSREKKERFSLILESASTNQTSMYLCASSLNRGGIATDTQYFGPGTRLTVL.

V gene TRBV30 combines with J gene TRBJ2-1; 8 bases match TRBD2. Germline values: CDR1 GTSNPN, CDR2 SVGIG (reference sequence). Germline trimming cut 0 bases from V and 6 bases from J; bases unmatched to any gene: 1. The CDR3 extends over 13 amino acids. The CDR3: CAWSVSGVNEQFF. The CDR3 region has the DNA TGTGCCTGGAGTGTTAGCGGGGTCAATGAGCAGTTCTTC.

This chain connects TRBV27 to TRBJ2-5; possibly TRBD2 for D (6 bases). V lost 2 bases and J lost 3, with 16 bases in between. Germline values: CDR1 MNHEY, CDR2 SMNVEV (reference sequence). This CDR3 contains 16 residues. Here the CDR3 DNA reads TGTGCCAGCAGTTTAAAGGGCGGGGTTCCCAAAGAGACCCAGTACTTC. Translating it yields CASSLKGGVPKETQYF.

Points on this clonotype: One junction end does not reproduce the germline sequence, and a read error may be involved. V usage is TRBV5-1 and J usage is TRBJ1-6; 8 bases are shared with TRBD1. Germline CDR1 reads SGHRS; CDR2 reads YFSETQ. This CDR3 is built from 15 residues. The CDR3 nucleotides are TGCGCCGGCAGCTCACTGGACAGGGAAAATTCACCCCTCCACTTT. Its protein product is CAGSSLDRENSPLHF.

The rearrangement uses TRBV7-3 and TRBJ2-3, with D tentatively TRBD1 or TRBD2 (6 bases each). Germline values: CDR1 SGHTA, CDR2 FQGTGA. This CDR3 is 14 amino acids long. V shed 11 bases and J shed 5 bases, with 20 bases lying between them. For the CDR3, the DNA is TGTGCCGGTCCGTACATTGAGGGGGGAGATACGCAGTATTTT. Its protein product is CAGPYIEGGDTQYF.

The chain employs TRBV6-5 and TRBJ2-3; 7 bases agree with TRBD1. After removal of 3 bases from V and 0 bases from J, the junction contained 3 bases not matched to a gene. The CDR3 has 15 residues. CDR1 and CDR2 (germline): MNHEY, SVGAGI. The CDR3 DNA reads TGTGCCAGCAGTTATCGACAGGGTAGCACAGATACGCAGTATTTT. This codes for CASSYRQGSTDTQYF.

The chain couples TRBV15 to TRBJ2-5; no firm D call. CDR1 and CDR2 from the germline V gene are LNHNV and YYDKDF (reference sequence). This CDR3 is built from 14 residues. The V gene lost 3 bases and the J gene lost 1 base, with 9 bases spanning the gap. This CDR3 reads CATSSLSFQETQYF. CDR3 DNA sequence: TGTGCCACCAGCAGCCTGTCTTTCCAAGAGACCCAGTACTTC.

This clonotype appeared a few times. This rearrangement joins TRBV7-2 to TRBJ2-1; possibly TRBD1 for D (6 bases). The germline V gene has CDR1 SGHTA and CDR2 FQGNSA. The CDR3 loop spans 16 amino acids. Trimming cost V 0 bases and J 2 bases, with 11 bases left between them. The CDR3 DNA sequence: TGTGCCAGCAGCTTAGCTCTAGGGGGACCCTACAATGAGCAGTTCTTC. Its protein is CASSLALGGPYNEQFF.

The rearrangement uses TRBV9 and TRBJ2-7; 10 bases agree with TRBD2. V lost 4 bases, J lost 5 bases, and 6 bases stayed unmatched. Germline values: CDR1 SGDLS, CDR2 YYNGEE. CDR3 length: 14 residues. CDR3 region: CASSRSGRDDEQYF. As DNA, the CDR3 is TGTGCCAGCAGCAGAAGCGGGAGGGACGACGAGCAGTACTTC.

The genes are TRBV14 and TRBJ2-7; D may be TRBD2 (6 bases). TRBJ2-5 explains the end of the DNA better; the J call may be wrong. Germline V gene lookup returns CDR1 SGHDN and CDR2 FVKESK. CDR3 length: 14 residues. CDR3 DNA: TGTGCCAGCAGCCAAGAGTTAGCGGTAGAGACCCAGTACTTC. This codes for CASSQELAVETQYF.

The V gene is TRBV20-1, the J gene TRBJ2-1; D might be TRBD2 (6 bases). Germline V gene data show CDR1 as DFQATT and CDR2 as SNEGSKA (reference sequence). This CDR3 contains 16 residues. Trimming took 4 bases from V and 1 from J, leaving 17 bases between them. CDR3 nucleotide sequence: TGCAGTGCTACCCCGGCGGGACGACAGTCCTACAATGAGCAGTTCTTC. Residues: CSATPAGRQSYNEQFF.

This clonotype was detected a few times. This rearrangement joins TRBV20-1 to TRBJ1-1; perhaps TRBD1 as D (6 bases). CDR1 and CDR2 from the germline V gene are DFQATT and SNEGSKA (reference sequence). This CDR3 is 15 amino acids long. Trimming stripped 5 bases from V and 0 bases from J, with 16 bases between. DNA of the CDR3: TGCAGTGCTTCTGGGGGGGCCGGGATGAACACTGAAGCTTTCTTT. Protein product: CSASGGAGMNTEAFF.

The gene calls are TRBV7-2 and TRBJ2-2; TRBD2 agrees at 7 bases. J lost 9 bases, V lost 5 bases, and 6 bases had no gene match. The germline gives CDR1 SGHTA, CDR2 FQGNSA. CDR3 length: 13 residues. CDR3 nucleotide sequence: TGTGCCAGCAGCACCAGCGGGATGTGGGAGCTGTTTTTT. Translated, it gives CASSTSGMWELFF. The entire variable domain, with the rest obtained from reference TRBV7-2 and TRBJ2-2, is as follows: GAGVSQSPSNKVTEKGKDVELRCDPISGHTALYWYRQSLGQGLEFLIYFQGNSAPDKSGLPSDRFSAERTGGSVSTLTIQRTQQEDSAVYLCASSTSGMWELFFGEGSRLTVL.

V usage is TRBV11-3 and J usage is TRBJ2-5; D perhaps matches TRBD1 (6 bases). The V and J ends lost 8 bases and 7 bases respectively, with 14 bases between them. CDR3 length: 12 residues. Germline values: CDR1 SGHNT, CDR2 YENEEA. This chain's CDR3 is CASCGEQGTQYF. CDR3 DNA: TGTGCCAGCTGTGGAGAACAGGGGACCCAGTACTTC.

V is TRBV20-1 and J is TRBJ1-2; tentative D call: TRBD1 (6 bases). This CDR3 is built from 15 residues. With 6 bases removed from V and 3 bases from J, the gap between germline ends came to 20 bases. CDR1 is DFQATT, CDR2 SNEGSKA, per germline (reference sequence). This chain's CDR3 is CSAWSGTMGYYGYTF. The CDR3 coding sequence is TGCAGTGCATGGTCCGGGACAATGGGTTACTATGGCTACACCTTC.

V is TRBV5-1 and J is TRBJ1-1; D remains unclear. The CDR3 loop spans 14 amino acids. Trimming removed 6 bases at V and 1 base at J, with 13 bases between. Germline V gene sequence: CDR1 SGHRS, CDR2 YFSETQ. CDR3 in amino acids: CASTPGVGNTEAFF. CDR3 in DNA: TGCGCCAGCACCCCGGGCGTGGGGAACACTGAAGCTTTCTTT.